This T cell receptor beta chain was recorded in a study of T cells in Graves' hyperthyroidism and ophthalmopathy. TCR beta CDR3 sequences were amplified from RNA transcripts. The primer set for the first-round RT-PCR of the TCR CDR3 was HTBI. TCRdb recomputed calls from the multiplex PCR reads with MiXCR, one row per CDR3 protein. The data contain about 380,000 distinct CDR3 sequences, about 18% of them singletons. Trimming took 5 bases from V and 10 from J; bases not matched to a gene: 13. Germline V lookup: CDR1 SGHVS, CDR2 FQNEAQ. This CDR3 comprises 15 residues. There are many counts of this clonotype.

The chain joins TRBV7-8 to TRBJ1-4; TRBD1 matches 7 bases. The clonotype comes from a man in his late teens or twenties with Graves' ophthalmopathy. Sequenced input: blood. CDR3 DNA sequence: TGTGCCAGCAGCCCAGAGGCAGGGGGGGTGGGAAAACTGTTTTTT. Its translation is CASSPEAGGVGKLFF. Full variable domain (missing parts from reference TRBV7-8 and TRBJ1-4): GAGVSQSPRYKVAKRGQDVALRCDPISGHVSLFWYQQALGQGPEFLTYFQNEAQLDKSGLPSDRFFAERPEGSVSTLKIQRTQQEDSAVYLCASSPEAGGVGKLFFGSGTQLSVL.